This TCR beta chain was recovered during a study of blood T cell repertoires in COVID-19. Study summary: T cells, B-cell-depleted T cells, or PBMCs supplied cDNA or gDNA.

Source study methods: Amplifying reference gene primers gave estimates of nucleated cell counts. Method: immunoSEQ multiplex PCR; TCRdb's copy keeps in-frame clones and lacks some. V and J calls and clone size are those listed in that table; D and trimming were worked out from the DNA. In the table there are fewer than 400,000 clones, 90% of which are singletons. The germline V gene encodes CDR1 KGHDR and CDR2 SFDVKD. V lost 7 bases and J lost 8, with 11 bases in between. The CDR3 consists of 12 residues. The sequencing sample was made of PBMCs or T cells enriched from blood (not recorded which). V gene TRBV24-1 combines with J gene TRBJ1-3; D may be TRBD1 (6 bases). The sequence derives from a woman in her 30s who had been exposed to COVID-19. The CDR3 sequence is CATRDRLDTIYF. Here the CDR3 DNA reads TGTGCCACCAGAGACAGGTTGGACACCATATATTTT.